The clone carrying this T cell receptor beta chain is a singleton in its sample. The data stem from a study of blood T cell repertoires in COVID-19. Looking at the study overall: The origin of the acute and convalescent COVID-19 samples was the United States, Italy and Spain. T cells, B-cell-depleted T cells, or PBMCs provided the cDNA or gDNA that served as material.

The V gene end was trimmed by 10 bases and the J gene end by 2 bases; junction bases not matched to a gene: 7. This CDR3 comprises 13 residues. CDR1 is MGHDK and CDR2 is SYGVNS in the germline V gene. Authors' processing steps: Amplification of reference gene primers provided the estimated nucleated cell counts. This table comes from immunoSEQ multiplex PCR, and its TCRdb copy is limited to in-frame clones, with some not included. V and J calls and clone size are given by that table; D and trimming were obtained from the DNA. The sample consists of 45,000 or so clones, under 85% of them appearing once.

The sample consisted of peripheral blood. The TCR originated in a human donor in a cohort sampled during active COVID-19. The chain carries TRBV25-1 and TRBJ2-5, with 7 bases matching TRBD2. The DNA of the CDR3 is TGTGCCACCTGGGGGGGTGGGCAAGAGACCCAGTACTTC. Translated, it gives CATWGGGQETQYF.